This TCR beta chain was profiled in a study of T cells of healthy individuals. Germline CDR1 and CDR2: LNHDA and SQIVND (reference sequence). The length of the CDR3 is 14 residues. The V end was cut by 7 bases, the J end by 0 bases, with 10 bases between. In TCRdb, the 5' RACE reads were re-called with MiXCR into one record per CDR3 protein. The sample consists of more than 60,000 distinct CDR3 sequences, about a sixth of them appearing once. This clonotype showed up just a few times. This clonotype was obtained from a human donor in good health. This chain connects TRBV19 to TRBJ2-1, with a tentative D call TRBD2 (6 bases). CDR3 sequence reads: CASTGVASYNEQFF. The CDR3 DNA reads TGTGCCAGTACGGGGGTCGCCTCCTACAATGAGCAGTTCTTC.